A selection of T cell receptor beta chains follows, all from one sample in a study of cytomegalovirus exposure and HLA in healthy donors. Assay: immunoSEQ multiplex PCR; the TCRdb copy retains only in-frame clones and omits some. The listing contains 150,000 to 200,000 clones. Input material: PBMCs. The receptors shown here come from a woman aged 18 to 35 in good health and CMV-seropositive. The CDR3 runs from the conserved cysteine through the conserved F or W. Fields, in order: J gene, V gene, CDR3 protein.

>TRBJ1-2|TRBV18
CASSPDRRGGNTF
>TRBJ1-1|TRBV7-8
CASSIGQGREAFF
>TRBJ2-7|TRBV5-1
CASSYDGRQGWGREQYF
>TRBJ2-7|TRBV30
CAWSVDRVRYEQYF
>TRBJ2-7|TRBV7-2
CASSLGDRPWYEQYF
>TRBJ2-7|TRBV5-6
CASSLFTGYEQYF
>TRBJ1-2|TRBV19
CASSLGQLTNYGYTF
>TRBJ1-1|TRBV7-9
CASSFGQGASTEAFF
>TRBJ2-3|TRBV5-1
CASSLYQSTDTQYF
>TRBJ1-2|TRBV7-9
CASSPNQGGYGYTF
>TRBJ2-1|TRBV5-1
CASSLTGTSEDEQFF
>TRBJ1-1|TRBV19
CASSTVTGDTEAFF
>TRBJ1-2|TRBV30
CAMDSNGYTF
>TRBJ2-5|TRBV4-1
CASSQDQGIRETQYF
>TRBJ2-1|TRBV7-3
CASSLAGDVYNEQFF
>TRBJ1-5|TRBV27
CASSTITGAGQPQHF
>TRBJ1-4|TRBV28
CASRRQQGTANEKLFF
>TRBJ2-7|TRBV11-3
CASSLGLAGGKEQYF
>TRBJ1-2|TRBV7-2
CASSLGHSYGYTF
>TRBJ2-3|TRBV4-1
CASSQIVPHPGLALADTQYF
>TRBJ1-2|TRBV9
CASSGDGQKNYGYTF
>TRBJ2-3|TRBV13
CASSPSGTGGTDTQYF
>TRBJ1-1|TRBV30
CAWSPRGNTEAFF